This T cell receptor beta chain emerged from a study of naive CD8 T cells in extremely preterm neonates. Study outcomes and limitations: Compared with older groups, preterm CDR3s were shorter, with fewer N additions and less trimming.

Preterm samples came from extremely preterm deliveries at about 21-28 weeks. A note on this clone: Its antigen is undetermined. The sample holds other DNA sequences that translate to the same CDR3.

The V and J ends lost 1 base and 2 bases respectively, with 2 bases between them. The CDR3 runs 12 residues. The V gene's germline CDR1 is MGHRA and CDR2 YSYEKL. Sequenced by immunoSEQ multiplex PCR; TCRdb stores in-frame clones only, minus some. Of around 25,000 clones in the sample, 70% to 90% are singletons; the top ten hold around 0.89%. Sequencing used naive CD8+ T cells from cord blood. The clonotype comes from a boy who was born preterm. The V call is TRBV4-1, the J call TRBJ1-1; D uncertain. CDR3 protein: CASSQVNTEAFF. The CDR3 nucleotides are TGCGCCAGCAGCCAAGTCAACACTGAAGCTTTCTTT.